The clone carrying this T cell receptor (beta chain) was detected ten times or more. The sample is drawn from a study of T cells in Graves' hyperthyroidism and ophthalmopathy. V lost 5 bases, J lost 5 bases, and 9 bases stayed unmatched. Looked up from germline, CDR1 is MGHRA and CDR2 is YSYEKL. The CDR3 is 16 residues long. TCR beta CDR3 regions were amplified from RNA transcripts. The HTBI primer set was used in a first-round RT-PCR of the TCR CDR3. From the multiplex PCR reads, TCRdb called clonotypes with MiXCR, one entry per CDR3 protein. The sample gives hundreds of thousands of distinct CDR3 sequences, approximately 15% of which show up once; approximately 12% is in the top ten.

The sample was blood. The genes are TRBV4-1 and TRBJ2-1; 10 positions agree with TRBD2. The receptor was isolated from a woman aged 50 to 60 with Graves' ophthalmopathy. CDR3: CASSDLAGTSDNEQFF. DNA for the CDR3: TGCGCCAGCAGCGACTTAGCCGGGACTAGCGACAATGAGCAGTTCTTC.